The T cell receptor (beta chain) described here comes from a study of cytomegalovirus exposure and HLA in healthy donors. Regarding the study as a whole: Reportedly, diagnosis of cytomegalovirus status by the classifier showed high specificity and sensitivity.

Germline CDR1 SGHTA, CDR2 FQGNSA. CDR3 size: 14 residues. Unmatched junction bases numbered 7, after V lost 5 bases and J lost 5 bases. The PCR ran on 60 Vbeta and 13 Jbeta primers. Measured with immunoSEQ multiplex PCR; TCRdb has only the in-frame clones, and not every one. This sample has around 98,000 clones, with 79% found just once. This clone was picked up one time. Antigen unknown. The sequencing sample was made of PBMCs. The clonotype comes from a woman in her forties in good health and CMV-seronegative. V is TRBV7-2 and J is TRBJ2-3, with TRBD2 identical over 7 bases. The DNA of the CDR3 is TGTGCCAGCAGCGGGACTACCCAAAGAGATACGCAGTATTTT. Its translation is CASSGTTQRDTQYF. Combining the CDR3 with reference TRBV7-2 and TRBJ2-3 gives the whole variable domain GAGVSQSPSNKVTEKGKDVELRCDPISGHTALYWYRQSLGQGLEFLIYFQGNSAPDKSGLPSDRFSAERTGGSVSTLTIQRTQQEDSAVYLCASSGTTQRDTQYFGPGTRLTVL.